This T cell receptor (beta chain) was found in a study of T-cell memory formation after mild COVID-19. MiXCR, applied by TCRdb to the 5' RACE reads, yields one record per CDR3 protein. The data hold about 560,000 distinct CDR3 sequences, with roughly 17% observed a single time. Germline V CDR1 and CDR2: LNHDA, SQIVND (reference sequence). The CDR3 loop spans 18 amino acids. J was trimmed by 0 bases and V by 3 bases; bases with no gene match: 10. V and J are TRBV19 and TRBJ2-7, with TRBD2 identical over 11 bases. The clonotype was recovered from an adult woman who had mild COVID-19 (a few samples of this study predate the infection). Cell type and time point are not known. Sequencing was done on a sample of PBMCs or a T cell subset sorted from them (not recorded which). CDR3 in amino acids: CASSMSGTSGRSSYEQYF. CDR3 DNA: TGTGCCAGTAGTATGTCCGGGACTAGCGGAAGAAGCTCCTACGAGCAGTACTTC.